The 15 T cell receptor beta chains in this list originate from one sample, sequenced in a study of T cell repertoires in cytomegalovirus infection. TCRdb used MiXCR to reprocess the reads, holding one entry per CDR3 protein. The sample has about 360,000 distinct CDR3 sequences; roughly 18% are singletons. The sample comprised PBMCs. The receptors derive from a human donor in good health (CMV status not recorded). Some clones in this sample may be carry-over from other donors' samples.

This clonotype was seen only a few times. The chain combines TRBV4-1 with TRBJ2-7; D gene unclear. CDR3 length: 14 residues. Germline lookup yields CDR1 MGHRA and CDR2 YSYEKL. Trimming stripped 0 bases from V and 4 bases from J, with 10 bases between. CDR3 coding DNA: TGCGCCAGCAGCCAAGATCTTATCGGGTACGAGCAGTACTTC. Translated: CASSQDLIGYEQYF.

This clonotype showed up many times. The genes are TRBV12-3 or TRBV12-4 and TRBJ2-3; D not resolved. The CDR3 runs 13 residues. V was cut by 5 bases and J by 4 bases, with 10 bases left in between. CDR3 nucleotide sequence: TGTGCCAGCAGTGCACCGTTCCCAGATACGCAGTATTTT. This codes for CASSAPFPDTQYF.

J is TRBJ1-1 and V is TRBV6-5, with no clear D. This CDR3 has 13 residues. V lost 0 bases and J lost 6, with 8 bases in between. Germline CDR1 is MNHEY and CDR2 is SVGAGI. In DNA form, the CDR3 reads TGTGCCAGCAGTTACTCGTACGAATCTGAAGCTTTCTTT. Translated: CASSYSYESEAFF.

This clonotype was found many times. The chain has TRBV7-8 and TRBJ2-1; D gene unclear. Trimming shortened V by 5 bases and J by 4 bases, and 15 bases separated the two germline ends. Germline lookup yields CDR1 SGHVS and CDR2 FQNEAQ. This CDR3 contains 15 residues. CDR3 loop: CASSPKERFYNEQFF. In nucleotides, the CDR3 is TGTGCCAGCAGCCCCAAGGAGCGCTTTTACAATGAGCAGTTCTTC.

The chain joins TRBV7-2 to TRBJ2-2; weak D call: TRBD1 (5 bases). The germline V and J ends were trimmed by 1 base and 4 bases, with 10 bases remaining between them. Germline lookup yields CDR1 SGHTA and CDR2 FQGNSA. CDR3 length equals 15 residues. This CDR3 is CASSLVAGITGELFF. The CDR3 nucleotides are TGTGCCAGCAGCTTAGTGGCAGGGATCACCGGGGAGCTGTTTTTT.

This clonotype was observed many times. The chain couples TRBV7-9 to TRBJ2-7; maybe TRBD1 (6 bases). This CDR3 spans 12 amino acids. Germline CDR1 is SEHNR and CDR2 is FQNEAQ (reference sequence). V was pared by 5 bases and J by 7 bases, with 12 bases between. In nucleotides, the CDR3 is TGTGCCAGCAGCCGACAGGACTGGGAGCAGTACTTC. Residues: CASSRQDWEQYF.

This clonotype was seen more than once but under ten times. The CDR3 DNA reads TGCAGCGAACCGGGACAGGGCTCGAACACCGGGGAGCTGTTTTTT. This gives the protein CSEPGQGSNTGELFF. The rearrangement joins TRBV29-1 to TRBJ2-2; 9 nucleotides align to TRBD1. The CDR3 spans 15 residues. Germline CDR1 and CDR2: SQVTM and ANQGSEA. The V segment lost 7 bases and the J segment 0 bases; nucleotides outside the gene matches: 6.

This clonotype was picked up many times. The chain has TRBV19 and TRBJ1-6; TRBD1 might be the D (6 bases). Per the germline V gene, CDR1 is LNHDA and CDR2 is SQIVND (reference sequence). Deletions cut 9 bases from V and 7 bases from J, with 16 bases between. This CDR3 has 14 amino acids. This CDR3 reads CASAATGGNSPLHF. The DNA of the CDR3 is TGTGCCAGCGCCGCGACAGGCGGCAATTCACCCCTCCACTTT.

The DNA for the CDR3 is TGCAGTGCTAGAGAGGGAACGAACACTGAAGCTTTCTTT. Amino acid sequence: CSAREGTNTEAFF. The chain couples TRBV20-1 to TRBJ1-1; D gene unclear. This CDR3 has 13 residues. The ends were cut back, 0 bases at V and 1 base at J, with 6 bases in the middle. CDR1 DFQATT and CDR2 SNEGSKA come from the germline V gene (reference sequence).

Ten or more counts support this clonotype. The V gene is TRBV7-2, the J gene TRBJ2-7, with D possibly TRBD2 on 6 matching bases. The CDR3 runs 13 residues. Germline V CDR1 and CDR2: SGHTA, FQGNSA. Trimming stripped 5 bases from V and 0 bases from J, with 8 bases between. CDR3 in amino acids: CASSKDYSYEQYF. CDR3 DNA: TGTGCCAGCAGCAAGGACTACTCCTACGAGCAGTACTTC.

The chain is built from TRBV2 and TRBJ1-1, with D possibly being TRBD1 (6 bases). Germline assignment: CDR1 SNHLY and CDR2 FYNNEI. V was pared by 5 bases and J by 1 base, with 14 bases between. This CDR3 is built from 15 residues. CDR3 residues: CASSSQGWRNTEAFF. CDR3 bases: TGTGCCAGCAGTTCCCAGGGGTGGAGGAACACTGAAGCTTTCTTT.

This clonotype was found many times. The J gene is TRBJ1-3, the V gene TRBV7-2; D unclear. Trimming pared 5 bases from V and 0 bases from J, leaving 14 bases between. The CDR3 consists of 16 residues. Germline CDR1 and CDR2: SGHTA and FQGNSA. The DNA for the CDR3 is TGTGCCAGCAGCCTCGTAGGCTCCGACTCTGGAAACACCATATATTTT. Amino acids: CASSLVGSDSGNTIYF. Filled out from reference TRBV7-2 and TRBJ1-3, the complete variable domain reads GAGVSQSPSNKVTEKGKDVELRCDPISGHTALYWYRQSLGQGLEFLIYFQGNSAPDKSGLPSDRFSAERTGGSVSTLTIQRTQQEDSAVYLCASSLVGSDSGNTIYFGEGSWLTVV.

This clonotype showed up just a few times. This chain links TRBV19 with TRBJ1-2; 7 positions match TRBD1. J lost 4 bases, V lost 3 bases, and 8 bases had no gene match. CDR3 length equals 15 residues. Germline V CDR1 and CDR2: LNHDA, SQIVND (reference sequence). The DNA for the CDR3 is TGTGCCAGTAGTATCCCAGGACAGGACTTCTATGGCTACACCTTC. Its protein product is CASSIPGQDFYGYTF.

This clonotype was picked up a small number of times. V and J are TRBV29-1 and TRBJ1-1; D uncertain. The CDR3 totals 12 residues. Deletions cut 3 bases from V and 6 bases from J, with 11 bases between. The germline gives CDR1 SQVTM, CDR2 ANQGSEA. The CDR3 loop is CSVEWGFAEAFF. The CDR3 DNA is TGCAGCGTTGAGTGGGGTTTCGCTGAAGCTTTCTTT.

This clonotype showed up many times. The chain carries TRBV7-2 and TRBJ1-1; D uncertain. With 1 base removed from V and 2 bases from J, the gap between germline ends came to 5 bases. CDR1 SGHTA and CDR2 FQGNSA come from the germline V gene. The CDR3 loop spans 13 amino acids. CDR3 in amino acids: CASSLDTNTEAFF. In DNA form, the CDR3 reads TGTGCCAGCAGCTTAGACACAAACACTGAAGCTTTCTTT.